Shown below are 30 T cell receptor beta chains from a single sample sequenced in a study of cytomegalovirus exposure and HLA in healthy donors. The PCR made use of 60 Vbeta and 13 Jbeta primers. TCRdb's copy holds only in-frame clones and misses some; the assay was immunoSEQ multiplex PCR. The sample records about 200,000 clones, 70% to 85% being singletons. The specimen sequenced was PBMCs. These receptors were collected from a girl aged 2 to 10 in good health and CMV-seronegative.

This clone was detected once. The chain combines TRBV29-1 with TRBJ1-2; D possibly corresponds to TRBD1 (5 bases). The CDR3 contains 16 residues. Looked up from germline, CDR1 is SQVTM and CDR2 is ANQGSEA. Trimming stripped 0 bases from V and 2 bases from J, with 16 bases between. The CDR3: CSVEERQGGMNYGYTF. The CDR3 bases are TGCAGCGTTGAAGAGCGGCAGGGCGGTATGAACTATGGCTACACCTTC.

This sequence joins TRBV7-9 and TRBJ2-1; D is perhaps TRBD1 (5 bases). This CDR3 has 13 amino acids. V was pared by 6 bases and J by 5 bases, with 11 bases between. The V gene's germline CDR1 is SEHNR and CDR2 FQNEAQ (reference sequence). The CDR3 spells CASRQPRDNEQFF. The CDR3 DNA sequence: TGTGCCAGCAGACAACCCAGGGACAATGAGCAGTTCTTC.

V gene TRBV27 combines with J gene TRBJ1-1; the D is unclear. V lost 1 base, J lost 10 bases, and 22 bases lay in between. Germline loops: CDR1 MNHEY, CDR2 SMNVEV (reference sequence). The CDR3 sequence is 16 residues long. In DNA, the CDR3 is TGTGCCAGCAGTTTATTCCCTGGAGGGTCTGGAATGGGAGCTTTCTTT. Encoded protein: CASSLFPGGSGMGAFF.

The rearrangement uses TRBV27 and TRBJ2-1; D is perhaps TRBD2 (6 bases). The CDR3 has 16 residues. Trimming pared 7 bases from V and 4 bases from J, leaving 20 bases between. CDR1 and CDR2 from the germline V gene are MNHEY and SMNVEV (reference sequence). DNA of the CDR3: TGTGCCAGCACCCGATTGGACTACCGGAGGTACAATGAGCAGTTCTTC. Translation: CASTRLDYRRYNEQFF.

This clone was detected only a few times. The rearrangement uses TRBV6-1 and TRBJ1-3; D is unresolved. CDR1 and CDR2 from the germline V gene are MNHNS and SASEGT. Trimming left V 10 bases short and J 0 bases short, with 13 bases between. The length of the CDR3 is 14 residues. This CDR3 reads CATKTLSSGNTIYF. The CDR3 coding sequence is TGTGCCACCAAGACATTAAGCTCTGGAAACACCATATATTTT.

This clone appeared a single time. The chain joins TRBV27 to TRBJ1-2; TRBD1 aligns across 12 bases. In germline, CDR1 is MNHEY, CDR2 SMNVEV (reference sequence). V trimming: 5 bases; J trimming: 8 bases; junction bases outside the gene matches: 6. The CDR3 spans 14 residues. CDR3 in amino acids: CASSGGQGAWGYTF. As DNA, the CDR3 is TGTGCCAGCAGTGGGGGACAGGGGGCTTGGGGCTACACCTTC.

This clone has just one count. The chain uses TRBV19 and TRBJ1-2, with 7 bases aligning to TRBD1. The CDR3 is 13 residues long. Germline assignment: CDR1 LNHDA and CDR2 SQIVND (reference sequence). After removal of 3 bases from V and 8 bases from J, the junction contained 6 bases not matched to a gene. CDR3: CASSISRGQGYTF. In nucleotides, the CDR3 is TGTGCCAGTAGTATCTCGAGGGGACAGGGCTACACCTTC.

In this sample, this clone turned up a few times. The chain joins TRBV13 to TRBJ2-1, with 7 bases lining up with TRBD2. Trimming cost V 2 bases and J 9 bases; bases outside gene matches: 1. This CDR3 region has 12 residues. In germline, CDR1 is PRHDT, CDR2 FYEKMQ (reference sequence). The CDR3 nucleotides are TGTGCCAGCAGCTTATCTAGCGGTGAGCAGTTCTTC. Translating gives CASSLSSGEQFF.

The J gene is TRBJ2-7, the V gene TRBV29-1, with a tentative D call TRBD1 (6 bases). Germline CDR1 is SQVTM and CDR2 is ANQGSEA. The CDR3 covers 12 residues. Trimming pared 4 bases from V and 2 bases from J, leaving 9 bases between. CDR3 sequence: CSVVTGPYEQYF. CDR3 bases: TGCAGCGTTGTTACAGGGCCCTACGAGCAGTACTTC.

V usage is TRBV6-5 and J usage is TRBJ2-3, with D possibly TRBD2 on 5 matching bases. This CDR3 contains 12 residues. CDR1 and CDR2 from the germline V gene are MNHEY and SVGAGI. Between the trimmed V and J ends, which lost 5 bases and 6 bases, there was a span of 9 bases. The CDR3 coding sequence is TGTGCCAGCAGTCGGGAAGGGGATACGCAGTATTTT. Its protein product is CASSREGDTQYF.

V is TRBV6-5 and J is TRBJ1-2, with D maybe TRBD1 (5 bases). The CDR3 totals 14 residues. V gave up 0 bases and J gave up 4 bases, with 9 bases separating them. Germline V CDR1 and CDR2: MNHEY, SVGAGI. The CDR3 region is CASSYSRGPYGYTF. The CDR3 nucleotides read TGTGCCAGCAGTTACTCAAGGGGCCCCTATGGCTACACCTTC.

This chain joins TRBV5-1 and TRBJ1-2, with unresolved D. CDR1 is SGHRS, CDR2 YFSETQ, per germline. The CDR3 covers 13 residues. Trimming took 7 bases from V and 3 from J, leaving 13 bases between them. CDR3 nucleotides: TGCGCCAGCCAAAGCCCCGGGGACTATGGCTACACCTTC. Translation gives CASQSPGDYGYTF.

CDR3 sequence: CASSDSGGARDEQFF. CDR3 nucleotides: TGTGCCAGCAGTGATAGCGGGGGGGCAAGGGATGAGCAGTTCTTC. This chain connects TRBV9 to TRBJ2-1; 11 positions match TRBD2. Looked up from germline, CDR1 is SGDLS and CDR2 is YYNGEE. This CDR3 spans 15 amino acids. V was clipped by 5 bases and J by 8 bases; unmatched bases: 9.

The gene calls are TRBV4-1 and TRBJ2-2, with D perhaps TRBD1 (5 bases). V was cut by 6 bases and J by 8 bases, with 13 bases left in between. The germline V gene encodes CDR1 MGHRA and CDR2 YSYEKL. The CDR3 consists of 13 residues. CDR3 sequence reads: CASRDPRTGELFF. In nucleotides, the CDR3 is TGCGCCAGCAGGGACCCCCGGACAGGGGAGCTGTTTTTT.

The gene calls are TRBV6-1 and TRBJ2-7; 8 positions agree with TRBD1. The CDR3 loop spans 18 amino acids. J lost 0 bases, V lost 0 bases, and 10 bases had no gene match. Germline CDR1 reads MNHNS; CDR2 reads SASEGT. The CDR3 is CASSEALTGQVFSYEQYF. The CDR3 nucleotides are TGTGCCAGCAGTGAAGCCCTGACGGGACAGGTCTTCTCCTACGAGCAGTACTTC.

The chain joins TRBV6-6 to TRBJ2-1; TRBD2 aligns across 7 bases. CDR3 length equals 13 residues. The germline V gene has CDR1 MNHNY and CDR2 SVGAGI (reference sequence). Unmatched junction bases numbered 4, after V lost 5 bases and J lost 6 bases. The CDR3: CASSIPGGNEQFF. CDR3 coding DNA: TGTGCCAGCAGTATACCGGGAGGCAATGAGCAGTTCTTC.

This rearrangement joins TRBV5-5 to TRBJ1-1; 7 nucleotides align to TRBD1. Germline assignment: CDR1 SGHKS and CDR2 YYEKEE (reference sequence). V shed 2 bases and J 4 bases; nucleotides not matched to a gene: 2. The CDR3 runs 13 residues. The CDR3 spells CASSFGQATEAFF. The CDR3 DNA is TGTGCCAGCAGCTTCGGACAGGCCACTGAAGCTTTCTTT.

The V gene is TRBV25-1, the J gene TRBJ2-7; D might be TRBD2 (6 bases). Germline CDR1 and CDR2: MGHDK and SYGVNS. Trimming removed 8 bases from V and 9 bases from J, with 20 bases in between. This CDR3 comprises 13 residues. CDR3 bases: TGTGCCAGCGACGGAGGGTGGGGAGCAGGGCAGTACTTC. Protein sequence: CASDGGWGAGQYF.

The chain carries TRBV5-4 and TRBJ2-7, with D maybe TRBD2 (5 bases). V lost 7 bases and J lost 5, with 13 bases in between. Germline V lookup: CDR1 SGHNT, CDR2 YYREEE (reference sequence). This CDR3 has 12 residues. CDR3 nucleotides: TGTGCCAGCCACTCGATGGGAGACGAGCAGTACTTC. Translated: CASHSMGDEQYF. Combining the CDR3 with reference TRBV5-4 and TRBJ2-7 gives the whole variable domain ETGVTQSPTHLIKTRGQQVTLRCSSQSGHNTVSWYQQALGQGPQFIFQYYREEENGRGNFPPRFSGLQFPNYSSELNVNALELDDSALYLCASHSMGDEQYFGPGTRLTVT.

V is TRBV9 and J is TRBJ1-6; 7 positions match TRBD1. CDR1 and CDR2 from the germline V gene are SGDLS and YYNGEE. The CDR3 loop spans 17 amino acids. The trim removed 0 bases at V and 5 bases at J, leaving 8 bases unmatched. CDR3 sequence reads: CASSVGVGTAHNSPLHF. As DNA, the CDR3 is TGTGCCAGCAGCGTAGGGGTAGGGACAGCTCATAATTCACCCCTCCACTTT.

The J gene is TRBJ2-3, the V gene TRBV5-1; TRBD2 aligns across 8 bases. J lost 5 bases, V lost 0 bases, and 8 bases had no gene match. This CDR3 is 16 amino acids long. Germline loops: CDR1 SGHRS, CDR2 YFSETQ. CDR3 sequence reads: CASSLDGGLGGDTQYF. Written as DNA, the CDR3 is TGCGCCAGCAGCTTGGACGGGGGACTAGGGGGAGATACGCAGTATTTT.

This chain connects TRBV5-6 to TRBJ1-6; 7 bases agree with TRBD1. This CDR3 comprises 18 residues. Losses at the gene ends were 2 bases for V and 0 bases for J; bases not matched to a gene: 8. From germline, CDR1 is SGHDT and CDR2 YYEEEE. This CDR3 is CASSFFGTARSYNSPLHF. The DNA for the CDR3 is TGTGCCAGCAGCTTTTTCGGGACAGCCCGCTCCTATAATTCACCCCTCCACTTT.

Only a few counts were recorded for this clone. This chain uses TRBV7-9 with TRBJ2-1; perhaps TRBD2 as D (5 bases). CDR1 is SEHNR and CDR2 is FQNEAQ in the germline V gene (reference sequence). This CDR3 has 13 residues. V shed 5 bases and J shed 7 bases, with 12 bases lying between them. The CDR3 DNA sequence: TGTGCCAGCAGCACCTCGCGAGGGAATGAGCAGTTCTTC. It yields the protein CASSTSRGNEQFF.

The rearrangement joins TRBV10-3 to TRBJ2-1; no definite D call. V shed 10 bases and J shed 0 bases, with 10 bases lying between them. CDR1 and CDR2 (germline): ENHRY, SYGVKD. The CDR3 has 13 amino acids. The CDR3 region is CATVPSSYNEQFF. The CDR3 DNA reads TGTGCCACCGTACCGAGCTCCTACAATGAGCAGTTCTTC.

This clone turned up a few times. V gene TRBV6-1 combines with J gene TRBJ2-7, with a tentative D call TRBD2 (5 bases). The CDR3 extends over 12 amino acids. Trimming removed 5 bases from V and 7 bases from J, with 12 bases in between. Germline values: CDR1 MNHNS, CDR2 SASEGT. CDR3 coding DNA: TGTGCCAGCAGTTCCGAAGGCGGGGAGCAGTACTTC. Protein sequence: CASSSEGGEQYF.

The V gene is TRBV6-5, the J gene TRBJ2-1; D possibly corresponds to TRBD1 (5 bases). Germline assignment: CDR1 MNHEY and CDR2 SVGAGI. The CDR3 covers 15 residues. Trimming cost V 0 bases and J 1 base, with 7 bases left between them. CDR3 in DNA: TGTGCCAGCAGTTACTCCAGGGATTCCTACAATGAGCAGTTCTTC. It yields the protein CASSYSRDSYNEQFF.

The V gene is TRBV5-1, the J gene TRBJ2-7; D is perhaps TRBD1 (5 bases). V was clipped by 0 bases and J by 7 bases, with 11 bases between them. CDR3 length equals 13 residues. From germline, CDR1 is SGHRS and CDR2 YFSETQ. The CDR3 DNA reads as TGCGCCAGCAGCTTGGCCAGGGCCGGAGAGCAGTACTTC. Translation: CASSLARAGEQYF.

This chain connects TRBV9 to TRBJ1-1, with TRBD1 matching over 9 bases. V dropped 3 bases and J dropped 4; count of bases not matched to a gene: 7. The germline V gene has CDR1 SGDLS and CDR2 YYNGEE. The CDR3 is 15 residues long. The CDR3 here is CASSAWTGVGTEAFF. CDR3 bases: TGTGCCAGCAGCGCCTGGACAGGGGTGGGCACTGAAGCTTTCTTT. The full variable domain, rest sourced from reference TRBV9 and TRBJ1-1, is DSGVTQTPKHLITATGQRVTLRCSPRSGDLSVYWYQQSLDQGLQFLIQYYNGEERAKGNILERFSAQQFPDLHSELNLSSLELGDSALYFCASSAWTGVGTEAFFGQGTRLTVV.

This chain joins TRBV27 and TRBJ2-7, with TRBD2 as a possible D gene (6 bases). The germline V gene has CDR1 MNHEY and CDR2 SMNVEV (reference sequence). V was cut by 0 bases and J by 3 bases, with 12 bases left in between. The CDR3 contains 15 residues. The CDR3 coding sequence is TGTGCCAGCAGTTTATCTAGCGGACCCCTCTACGAGCAGTACTTC. This codes for CASSLSSGPLYEQYF.

This rearrangement joins TRBV5-4 to TRBJ2-7, with D possibly TRBD2 on 6 matching bases. The V gene lost 0 bases and the J gene lost 1 base, with 8 bases spanning the gap. Germline loops: CDR1 SGHNT, CDR2 YYREEE (reference sequence). The CDR3 has 14 amino acids. CDR3 DNA sequence: TGTGCCAGCAGCTTGGGCCTAGCGTCCTACGAGCAGTACTTC. As protein: CASSLGLASYEQYF.